A selection of T cell receptor beta chains follows, all from one sample in a study of T cell responses to AZD1222 COVID-19 vaccine. Sequencing used immunoSEQ multiplex PCR; TCRdb keeps in-frame clones, though not all of them. The sample lists roughly 190,000 clones; approximately 90% were seen once. The sequenced sample was peripheral blood, obtained 28 days after the second AZD1222 dose. Receptors were obtained from an adult who received the AZD1222 COVID-19 vaccine. The CDR3 runs from the conserved cysteine through the conserved F or W. D genes are given only for firm matches. Expanded clones are given a class, and other clones once, few, many or no size at all.

clone size: NA; V gene: TRBV7-2; D gene: NA; J gene: TRBJ2-5; CDR3 DNA: TGTGCCAGCAGCTTAGGTACAGGGAGAAGTTCGGAGACCCAGTACTTC; CDR3 protein: CASSLGTGRSSETQYF
clone size: once; V gene: TRBV7-6; D gene: TRBD1; J gene: TRBJ2-5; CDR3 DNA: TGTGCCAGCAGCCCGGGGACAGGGCAATCGGAGACCCAGTACTTC; CDR3 protein: CASSPGTGQSETQYF
clone size: NA; V gene: TRBV4-1; D gene: NA; J gene: TRBJ1-6; CDR3 DNA: TGCGCCAGCAGCCAAGTTTGGGGGGAGAATTCACCCCTCCACTTT; CDR3 protein: CASSQVWGENSPLHF
clone size: NA; V gene: TRBV29-1; D gene: TRBD2; J gene: TRBJ2-1; CDR3 DNA: TGCAGCGTTCGCGGACTAGCGGCATACAATGAGCAGTTCTTC; CDR3 protein: CSVRGLAAYNEQFF
clone size: NA; V gene: TRBV29-1; D gene: NA; J gene: TRBJ2-3; CDR3 DNA: TGCAGCGTTGTTGCGGACCACCCGGATACGCAGTATTTT; CDR3 protein: CSVVADHPDTQYF
clone size: NA; V gene: TRBV7-9; D gene: NA; J gene: TRBJ1-3; CDR3 DNA: TGTGCCAGCAGCTTGGCCGGGGCTGGAAACACCATATATTTT; CDR3 protein: CASSLAGAGNTIYF
clone size: NA; V gene: TRBV3-1/TRBV3-2; D gene: NA; J gene: TRBJ1-2; CDR3 DNA: TGTGCCAGCAGCCAAGGACCGGCATATCTTGGCTACACCTTC; CDR3 protein: CASSQGPAYLGYTF
clone size: NA; V gene: TRBV5-1; D gene: TRBD1; J gene: TRBJ1-1; CDR3 DNA: TGCGCCAGCAGCAATTTCCAGGGGGCGTACTTGAACACTGAAGCTTTCTTT; CDR3 protein: CASSNFQGAYLNTEAFF
clone size: NA; V gene: TRBV5-1; D gene: NA; J gene: TRBJ2-5; CDR3 DNA: TGCGCCAGCAGCGGGGATCCGCAAGAGACCCAGTACTTC; CDR3 protein: CASSGDPQETQYF
clone size: NA; V gene: TRBV11-2; D gene: NA; J gene: TRBJ1-1; CDR3 DNA: TGTGCCAGCAGCACGGCCCTGAGGGGCACTGAAGCTTTCTTT; CDR3 protein: CASSTALRGTEAFF
clone size: NA; V gene: TRBV27; D gene: NA; J gene: TRBJ1-2; CDR3 DNA: TGTGCCAGCAGTTTAGGCAGGGGCTATGGCTACACCTTC; CDR3 protein: CASSLGRGYGYTF
clone size: NA; V gene: TRBV7-3; D gene: NA; J gene: TRBJ2-5; CDR3 DNA: TGTGCCAGCAGCTTAATAGGGGGGCGAAAAGAGACCCAGTACTTC; CDR3 protein: CASSLIGGRKETQYF
clone size: NA; V gene: TRBV18; D gene: NA; J gene: TRBJ1-4; CDR3 DNA: TGTGCCAGCTCACTCGGGATAGGTGAAAAACTGTTTTTT; CDR3 protein: CASSLGIGEKLFF
clone size: NA; V gene: TRBV6-5; D gene: NA; J gene: TRBJ2-7; CDR3 DNA: TGTGCCAGCAGTCGAGGGACCTCCCTTTACGAGCAGTACTTC; CDR3 protein: CASSRGTSLYEQYF
clone size: few; V gene: TRBV19; D gene: NA; J gene: TRBJ2-2; CDR3 DNA: TGTGCCAGTCGGTTACAGGAGAACACCGGGGAGCTGTTTTTT; CDR3 protein: CASRLQENTGELFF
clone size: NA; V gene: TRBV20-1; D gene: NA; J gene: TRBJ2-7; CDR3 DNA: TGCAGTGCTAGTGGGGGGACACCATCCTACGAGCAGTACTTC; CDR3 protein: CSASGGTPSYEQYF
clone size: NA; V gene: TRBV14; D gene: TRBD2; J gene: TRBJ2-7; CDR3 DNA: TGTGCCAGCAGCCTCTTGGGAGAGGGAGGGTACGAGCAGTACTTC; CDR3 protein: CASSLLGEGGYEQYF
clone size: NA; V gene: TRBV29-1; D gene: TRBD2; J gene: TRBJ2-3; CDR3 DNA: TGCAGCGTTGATTTGGTGGGAGGGCCTCGAGATACGCAGTATTTT; CDR3 protein: CSVDLVGGPRDTQYF
clone size: NA; V gene: TRBV2; D gene: NA; J gene: TRBJ1-4; CDR3 DNA: TGTGCCAGCACCAGGCAGGCATCAACTAATGAAAAACTGTTTTTT; CDR3 protein: CASTRQASTNEKLFF
clone size: NA; V gene: TRBV11-3; D gene: NA; J gene: TRBJ2-1; CDR3 DNA: TGTGCCAGCAGCTTATTCACGGGTAATGAGCAGTTCTTC; CDR3 protein: CASSLFTGNEQFF
clone size: many; V gene: TRBV7-2; D gene: NA; J gene: TRBJ1-5; CDR3 DNA: TGTGCCAGCAGGGGAGGCGGGTTCAATCAGCCCCAGCATTTT; CDR3 protein: CASRGGGFNQPQHF
clone size: once; V gene: TRBV18; D gene: TRBD2; J gene: TRBJ2-1; CDR3 DNA: TGTGCCAGCTCACCACGGACTAGCGATAACAATGAGCAGTTCTTC; CDR3 protein: CASSPRTSDNNEQFF
clone size: NA; V gene: TRBV5-1; D gene: TRBD1; J gene: TRBJ2-7; CDR3 DNA: TGCGCCAGCAGCGTGGGACAGACAACCTCCTACGAGCAGTACTTC; CDR3 protein: CASSVGQTTSYEQYF
clone size: once; V gene: TRBV7-6; D gene: NA; J gene: TRBJ2-7; CDR3 DNA: TGTGCCAGCAGCTTAGAAAGGGGCCCTAACTACGAGCAGTACTTC; CDR3 protein: CASSLERGPNYEQYF
clone size: once; V gene: TRBV29-1; D gene: TRBD1; J gene: TRBJ2-1; CDR3 DNA: TGCAGCGCTGACAGGGGCTCCTACAATGAGCAGTTCTTC; CDR3 protein: CSADRGSYNEQFF
clone size: few; V gene: TRBV27; D gene: TRBD1; J gene: TRBJ2-1; CDR3 DNA: TGTGCCAGCAAGGACAGGGTTGCCTACAATGAGCAGTTCTTC; CDR3 protein: CASKDRVAYNEQFF
clone size: NA; V gene: TRBV7-9; D gene: TRBD2; J gene: TRBJ2-3; CDR3 DNA: TGTGCCAGCAGCCATCCTTTGCGGGGGACGGTTGCAGATACGCAGTATTTT; CDR3 protein: CASSHPLRGTVADTQYF
clone size: NA; V gene: TRBV4-2; D gene: NA; J gene: TRBJ2-3; CDR3 DNA: TGTGCCAGCAGCCCCCCCGGGCAGGGGTCCACAGATACGCAGTATTTT; CDR3 protein: CASSPPGQGSTDTQYF
clone size: NA; V gene: TRBV9; D gene: NA; J gene: TRBJ1-4; CDR3 DNA: TGTGCCAGCAGCGTAGGAGGAGGGCAGGCTAATGAAAAACTGTTTTTT; CDR3 protein: CASSVGGGQANEKLFF
clone size: NA; V gene: TRBV30; D gene: TRBD1; J gene: TRBJ2-7; CDR3 DNA: TGTGCCTGGAGTGCCGACAGGGTATCCGAGCAGTACTTC; CDR3 protein: CAWSADRVSEQYF
clone size: NA; V gene: TRBV4-1; D gene: TRBD2; J gene: TRBJ2-5; CDR3 DNA: TGCGCCAGCAGCCCGCCCCCGGGACTAGCGGGGGCCTACCAAGAGACCCAGTACTTC; CDR3 protein: CASSPPPGLAGAYQETQYF
clone size: NA; V gene: TRBV19; D gene: NA; J gene: TRBJ1-5; CDR3 DNA: TGTGCCACTAGATCGGGGACCTCGCAACCGCCCCAGCATTTT; CDR3 protein: CATRSGTSQPPQHF
clone size: once; V gene: TRBV4-1; D gene: NA; J gene: TRBJ2-7; CDR3 DNA: TGCGCCAGCAGCCAAGCAACAGGGAAGTACGAGCAGTACTTC; CDR3 protein: CASSQATGKYEQYF
clone size: NA; V gene: TRBV10-1; D gene: NA; J gene: TRBJ2-3; CDR3 DNA: TGCGCCAGCAGTAGGGGGACATCTAGCACAGATACGCAGTATTTT; CDR3 protein: CASSRGTSSTDTQYF
clone size: NA; V gene: TRBV18; D gene: TRBD2; J gene: TRBJ2-3; CDR3 DNA: TGTGCCAGCTCACCCCTCCTAGCGGGAGCTTTAGATACGCAGTATTTT; CDR3 protein: CASSPLLAGALDTQYF
clone size: NA; V gene: TRBV7-8; D gene: NA; J gene: TRBJ1-1; CDR3 DNA: TGTGCCAGCAGCTTACGGGAAGACACTGAAGCTTTCTTT; CDR3 protein: CASSLREDTEAFF
clone size: NA; V gene: TRBV25-1; D gene: NA; J gene: TRBJ1-4; CDR3 DNA: TGTGCCAGCAGGACACAGGGCCCGAATGAAAAACTGTTTTTT; CDR3 protein: CASRTQGPNEKLFF
clone size: NA; V gene: TRBV3-1/TRBV3-2; D gene: TRBD1; J gene: TRBJ1-5; CDR3 DNA: TGTGCCAGCAGCCACGGGTTAACCGGGACAGGGACAAATCAGCCCCAGCATTTT; CDR3 protein: CASSHGLTGTGTNQPQHF
clone size: once; V gene: TRBV10-3; D gene: NA; J gene: TRBJ1-2; CDR3 DNA: TGTGCCATCAGTGAGTCGGGGGAATTGACACTGACAGTCGATGGCTACACCTTC; CDR3 protein: CAISESGELTLTVDGYTF
clone size: NA; V gene: TRBV3-1/TRBV3-2; D gene: NA; J gene: TRBJ2-1; CDR3 DNA: TGTGCCAGCAGCCAGGAGGAGTGGAGCACTGAGCAGTTCTTC; CDR3 protein: CASSQEEWSTEQFF
clone size: once; V gene: TRBV30; D gene: NA; J gene: TRBJ1-4; CDR3 DNA: TGTGCCTGGAGTGTACTACGTGAAAAACTGTTTTTT; CDR3 protein: CAWSVLREKLFF
clone size: NA; V gene: TRBV24-1; D gene: TRBD1; J gene: TRBJ2-1; CDR3 DNA: TGTGCCACCAGTGACACCGGGACAGGGGGCAATGAGCAGTTCTTC; CDR3 protein: CATSDTGTGGNEQFF
clone size: once; V gene: TRBV5-6; D gene: TRBD1; J gene: TRBJ2-6; CDR3 DNA: TGTGCCAGCAGCTTGGACAGGGGGCTCAGGGCCAACGTCCTGACTTTC; CDR3 protein: CASSLDRGLRANVLTF
clone size: few; V gene: TRBV4-3; D gene: NA; J gene: TRBJ2-7; CDR3 DNA: TGCGCCAGCAGCCAAGATCTGTACAGGTCCTACGAGCAGTACTTC; CDR3 protein: CASSQDLYRSYEQYF
clone size: NA; V gene: TRBV7-2; D gene: NA; J gene: TRBJ1-1; CDR3 DNA: TGTGCCAGCAGTCCCTATACGGAGGACACTGAAGCTTTCTTT; CDR3 protein: CASSPYTEDTEAFF
clone size: once; V gene: TRBV7-3; D gene: TRBD2; J gene: TRBJ2-7; CDR3 DNA: TGTGCCAGCAGTCCGGCTAGCGGGAGACAGGAGCAGTACTTC; CDR3 protein: CASSPASGRQEQYF
clone size: NA; V gene: TRBV9; D gene: TRBD2; J gene: TRBJ2-3; CDR3 DNA: TGTGCCAGCAGCGTAGATAGCGGGGACCATGCTGTCACAGATACGCAGTATTTT; CDR3 protein: CASSVDSGDHAVTDTQYF
clone size: NA; V gene: TRBV6-5; D gene: TRBD2; J gene: TRBJ2-7; CDR3 DNA: TGTGCCAGCAGTTACTCCGGGACTACCACCTACGAGCAGTACTTC; CDR3 protein: CASSYSGTTTYEQYF
clone size: NA; V gene: TRBV7-8; D gene: TRBD2; J gene: TRBJ2-7; CDR3 DNA: TGTGCCAGCAGCTTAAGCCCGGGACTAGCGGGAGGAGGGGAGCAGTACTTC; CDR3 protein: CASSLSPGLAGGGEQYF
clone size: NA; V gene: TRBV11-1; D gene: TRBD1; J gene: TRBJ2-1; CDR3 DNA: TGTGCCAGCAGCTTAGGGGTTGACAGGGGGGGCGATGAGCAGTTCTTC; CDR3 protein: CASSLGVDRGGDEQFF
clone size: NA; V gene: TRBV7-8; D gene: TRBD1; J gene: TRBJ1-5; CDR3 DNA: TGTGCCAGCAGCTTTGGGGTCAGGGGGCTTAGCAATCAGCCCCAGCATTTT; CDR3 protein: CASSFGVRGLSNQPQHF